This TCR beta chain was recorded in a study of spatial heterogeneity in lung cancer. Study-wide background: Beta-chain sequences consistently outnumbered alpha-chain sequences in detection. Combinations of a unique TCR and a UMI were tallied in raw reads, and on average each appeared more than ten times. Whole-study findings and limits: Ubiquitous expanded tumor TCRs were observed in blood more at resection than follow-up.

Germline values: CDR1 SGHRS, CDR2 YFSETQ. V was clipped by 6 bases and J by 5 bases, with 20 bases between them. The CDR3 sequence is 15 residues long. In the case of this clonotype: The target antigen is unknown.

Time point denoted: sample taken at primary tumor resection. Tumor, nontumor lung or frozen PBMC supplied whole RNA, sequenced without sorting. Single TCR cDNA molecules each had their own unique molecular identifier. TCRdb called the 5' RACE reads again in MiXCR, with one record for every CDR3 protein. The table has more than 35,000 distinct CDR3 sequences, 5.2% seen once. Specimen: PBMCs, collected at surgery. This clonotype was obtained from a female donor with early-stage non-small cell lung cancer. This rearrangement joins TRBV5-1 to TRBJ2-5, with D hard to call. In nucleotides, the CDR3 is TGCGCCAGCAAGCTGAGGAGATCACAGCAGGAGACCCAGTACTTC. Protein: CASKLRRSQQETQYF.